The present entry profiles one T cell receptor (beta chain) with its context. Its binding antigen is unknown. Base quality data are lacking; no much larger clone is found one base away. This entry comes from a study of blood T cell repertoires in COVID-19 (dated by TCRdb to about 2020). The study in broad terms: Samples from collaborators originated in the United States, Italy and Spain and spanned both the acute and convalescent phases of COVID-19. The material from the prospective study consisted of cDNA or gDNA derived from T cells, B-cell-depleted T cells, or PBMCs. Subjects who had been exposed to COVID-19, were actively infected with it, or had recovered from it provided the deeply sampled blood TCRbeta repertoires that made up the dataset. The repertoires were released in a freely available public database intended as a resource for research on the immune response to SARS-CoV-2. The samples were drawn from the first 160 participants of the ongoing ImmuneRACE study and from 950 to 1,500 subjects provided by 6 global collaborators. Sample metadata almost always included a de-identified subject ID, COVID-19 status, age in years and sex. Where HLA class I and class II types were available, the types were taken from metadata supplied by the sample provider, not from assay-based typing.

CDR1 and CDR2, looked up from the germline V gene, are SGHDT and YYEEEE. A distance of 22 bases separates the germline ends of V and J, which lose 4 bases and 5 bases respectively. The cysteine opens and the phenylalanine closes a CDR3 of 18 amino acids. The retained sequence is limited to the CDR3, 54 bases, with the frame set at the first base. The immunoSEQ Assay, a bias-controlled multiplex PCR, was used to amplify TCRbeta CDR3 regions from genomic DNA. Per the authors' processing: The number of nucleated cells in each sample was estimated from the amplification of reference gene primers within the assay. To quantify the absolute abundance of each unique TCRbeta CDR3 rearrangement, sequence reads were collapsed and filtered. For each sample, productive Simpson clonality was calculated by taking the square root of Simpson's diversity index across productive rearrangements. TCRdb provides this immuneACCESS table in a form limited to in-frame rearrangements. Some clones are lacking; in checked studies, under half of them reflect an unresolved V gene, and why the rest are absent is not known. Clone size and V and J calls were adopted from that table, with D and trimming inferred from the DNA. This sample holds 350,000 to 400,000 clones; approximately 90% were observed only once. The ten largest clonotypes hold about 1.1% of the sample.

Study-wide conclusions, independent of this receptor: Clinical and demographic metadata were provided uncurated, with the amount varying by source and participant.

Participants in the prospective study were aged roughly 18 to 89 years, lived in over 20 United States geographic areas, and enrolled through a virtual design. To assign participants to cohorts, the prospective study relied on clinical history that participants themselves reported in a screening survey and a study questionnaire. ImmuneRACE Cohort 3 recovered participants were defined by two consecutive negative NP/OP PCR tests, healthcare professional clearance, or symptom resolution. In the prospective study, mobile phlebotomists collected whole blood, serum and a nasopharyngeal or oropharyngeal swab from each participant. Over a roughly two-month period, participants in the prospective study had the option of providing additional blood draws and questionnaires. Before DNA extraction, prospective study blood samples were shipped either frozen or at room temperature.

The sample taken for sequencing was PBMCs or T cells enriched from blood (not recorded which). The chain is assembled from TRBV5-6 and TRBJ1-6; no D gene can be assigned with confidence. The clonotype originates from a woman aged 18-35 years who had recovered from COVID-19. The bases are TGTGCCAGCAGCCGAAAACCCTGGGAGCCGCTGGATAATTCACCCCTCCACTTT. The encoded protein is CASSRKPWEPLDNSPLHF.